A single count supports the clone carrying this T cell receptor (gamma chain). It is unclear where the CDR3 begins or ends on the DNA, so no DNA is shown, and the CDR3 is as TCRdb lists it. TCRdb repeated clone calling on the multiplex PCR reads with CATT. Here the sample spans about 2,500 gamma-chain clones, around 19% being singletons. The germline gives CDR1 EGSNGY, CDR2 YDSYNSKV. Counting both end residues, the CDR3 totals 20 amino acids. The receptor sequences were amplified from genomic DNA of peripheral blood mononuclear cells. This sample was included in a study of gamma delta lymphoproliferative disorders and STAT genes.

The sequence came from a human donor with gamma-delta T-cell large granular lymphocyte leukemia. The sample comprised blood. No J gene was assigned, while the V gene was called as TRGV2. The CDR3: CATWDGQWSIRNSLAVEQHF.